This T cell receptor (beta chain) came from a study of T-cell memory formation after mild COVID-19. TCRdb re-called the 5' RACE reads through MiXCR, storing one row per CDR3 protein. The sample holds 30,000 to 45,000 distinct CDR3 sequences, 10% to 12% seen once. The CDR3 length is 16 residues. Germline V gene sequence: CDR1 SGHNT, CDR2 YYREEE (reference sequence). Unmatched junction bases numbered 7, after V lost 3 bases and J lost 1 base. This clonotype has more than one count but fewer than ten. This chain links TRBV5-4 with TRBJ2-3; 8 bases are a match to TRBD1. Sequencing was carried out using PBMCs or a T cell subset sorted from them (not recorded which). This TCR came from a man aged 18 to 35 who had mild COVID-19 (a few samples of this study predate the infection). Cell type and time point are not known. The chain's CDR3 is CASSSGQVKGTDTQYF. The CDR3 DNA is TGTGCCAGCAGCTCGGGACAGGTAAAAGGCACAGATACGCAGTATTTT. The whole variable domain, filled in from reference TRBV5-4 and TRBJ2-3, reads ETGVTQSPTHLIKTRGQQVTLRCSSQSGHNTVSWYQQALGQGPQFIFQYYREEENGRGNFPPRFSGLQFPNYSSELNVNALELDDSALYLCASSSGQVKGTDTQYFGPGTRLTVL.